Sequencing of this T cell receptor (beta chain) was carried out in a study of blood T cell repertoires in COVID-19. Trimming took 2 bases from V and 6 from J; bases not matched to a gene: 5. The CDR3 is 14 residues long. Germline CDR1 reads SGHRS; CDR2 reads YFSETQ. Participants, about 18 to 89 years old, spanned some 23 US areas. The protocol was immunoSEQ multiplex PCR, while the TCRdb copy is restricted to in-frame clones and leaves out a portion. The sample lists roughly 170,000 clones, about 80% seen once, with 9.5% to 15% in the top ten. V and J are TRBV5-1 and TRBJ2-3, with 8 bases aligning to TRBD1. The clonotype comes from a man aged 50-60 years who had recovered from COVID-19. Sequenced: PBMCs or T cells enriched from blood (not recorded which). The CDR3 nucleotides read TGCGCCAGCAGCTTCGGACAGGGACGGGATACGCAGTATTTT. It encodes CASSFGQGRDTQYF. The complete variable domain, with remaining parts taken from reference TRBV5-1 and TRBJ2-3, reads KAGVTQTPRYLIKTRGQQVTLSCSPISGHRSVSWYQQTPGQGLQFLFEYFSETQRNKGNFPGRFSGRQFSNSRSEMNVSTLELGDSALYLCASSFGQGRDTQYFGPGTRLTVL.